Listed below are T cell receptor beta chains from one sample, sequenced in a study of shared clonotypes between healthy human individuals. Assay: immunoSEQ multiplex PCR; the TCRdb copy retains only in-frame clones and omits some. The data hold fewer than 3 million clones, with just under 95% observed a single time. Source material: naive CD4+ T cells from PBMCs. These receptors were obtained from a man aged 18 to 29 in good health. Some clones in this sample may be carry-over from other donors' samples. Both conserved end residues are part of each CDR3. Fields, in order: D gene, V gene, J gene, clone size, CDR3 protein, CDR3 DNA. The D gene is left open where the match is weak. The size entry is marked missing in some rows and otherwise reads once, few, many or a size class.

-	TRBV2	TRBJ2-7	-	CASSGSSYEQYF	TGTGCCAGCAGTGGGTCGTCCTACGAGCAGTACTTC
TRBD2	TRBV28	TRBJ2-7	-	CASSGPGGSEQYF	TGTGCCAGCAGTGGCCCTGGCGGGAGCGAGCAGTACTTC
-	TRBV18	TRBJ2-7	-	CASSPLRGNGTYEQYF	TGTGCCAGCTCACCACTGCGTGGTAACGGGACCTACGAGCAGTACTTC
TRBD2	TRBV5-1	TRBJ2-5	-	CASSLSLAGIQETQYF	TGCGCCAGCAGCTTAAGCCTAGCGGGTATTCAAGAGACCCAGTACTTC
-	TRBV5-1	TRBJ2-2	-	CATSGSSQTGELFF	TGCGCCACCTCCGGGTCGAGTCAGACCGGGGAGCTGTTTTTT
-	TRBV2	TRBJ2-2	-	CASSENPGFRPGELFF	TGTGCCAGCAGTGAAAACCCCGGGTTTCGACCCGGGGAGCTGTTTTTT
TRBD2	TRBV11-3	TRBJ2-2	once	CASSQSGERYTGELFF	TGTGCCAGCAGCCAGAGCGGGGAGAGGTACACCGGGGAGCTGTTTTTT
-	TRBV10-3	TRBJ1-5	-	CAISESALTAGQPQHF	TGTGCCATCAGTGAGTCGGCTTTGACAGCGGGTCAGCCCCAGCATTTT
-	TRBV19	TRBJ2-4	-	CASRGSPNHIQYF	TGTGCCAGTAGGGGGTCCCCAAACCACATTCAGTACTTC
-	TRBV7-9	TRBJ2-2	-	CASSLGPALLTGELFF	TGTGCCAGCAGCTTAGGCCCAGCTTTATTGACCGGGGAGCTGTTTTTT
-	TRBV9	TRBJ2-1	-	CASSVDGTTDNEQFF	TGTGCCAGCAGCGTAGACGGGACCACCGACAATGAGCAGTTCTTC
-	TRBV5-1	TRBJ2-1	-	CASSSGTANEQFF	TGCGCCAGCAGCTCCGGGACTGCAAATGAGCAGTTCTTC
-	TRBV6-5	TRBJ2-1	-	CASSYSGGTGYDEQFF	TGTGCCAGCAGTTACTCAGGAGGAACGGGGTACGATGAGCAGTTCTTC
-	TRBV28	TRBJ1-1	-	CASSRRGDTEAFF	TGTGCCAGCAGTCGCCGGGGGGACACTGAAGCTTTCTTT
TRBD1	TRBV10-2	TRBJ2-5	-	CASSLYRDRVLGETQYF	TGCGCCAGCAGCCTGTACCGGGACAGGGTTCTGGGGGAGACCCAGTACTTC
-	TRBV9	TRBJ2-7	once	CASSMGGPTHEQYF	TGTGCCAGCAGCATGGGAGGCCCCACCCACGAGCAGTACTTC
TRBD2	TRBV6-5	TRBJ2-3	-	CASASGTFTDTQYF	TGTGCCAGCGCTAGCGGAACCTTCACAGATACGCAGTATTTT
-	TRBV4-3	TRBJ1-4	-	CASSQDLTASEKLFF	TGCGCCAGCAGCCAAGATTTAACGGCCAGTGAAAAACTGTTTTTT
-	TRBV18	TRBJ2-3	-	CASSPALVTDTQYF	TGTGCCAGCTCACCAGCACTAGTTACAGATACGCAGTATTTT
-	TRBV25-1	TRBJ2-3	-	CASSGGQGSTDTQYF	TGTGCCAGCAGTGGGGGTCAGGGGAGCACAGATACGCAGTATTTT